Described below is a single T cell receptor (beta chain) sequence and its context. What it binds is not known. Only in-frame clones appear in the TCRdb table, and some are missing; sequencing was by immunoSEQ multiplex PCR. The repertoire holds about 150,000 clones, with around nine tenths as singletons. The CDR3 has 17 residues. From germline, CDR1 is MNHEY and CDR2 SMNVEV (reference sequence). V shed 7 bases and J 6 bases; nucleotides not matched to a gene: 14. The data belong to a study of T cell responses to AZD1222 COVID-19 vaccine. Findings and limits, study-wide: CD4 TCRs linked to vaccination spanned spike, dominating at 160-218 and 743-854. None of the repertoires were sampled until the peak T cell response had passed.

This TCR was sampled from an adult in good health. The genes are TRBV27 and TRBJ2-1; 11 nucleotides agree with TRBD2. The starting material was peripheral blood, obtained on day 0 of AZD1222 vaccination. CDR3 residues: CASNPYGVAGGRNEQFF. The CDR3 DNA reads TGTGCCAGCAACCCGTACGGCGTAGCGGGAGGGCGCAATGAGCAGTTCTTC.